This is a list of T cell receptor beta chains from one sample in a study of T-cell reconstitution after alpha-beta-depleted transplantation in children. TCRdb re-derived calls from the PCR reads in MiXCR, one entry per CDR3 protein. This table holds around 600,000 distinct CDR3 sequences, roughly 15% found once. Sequencing was performed on PBMCs from the stem cell graft donor, taken from the stem cell graft. Receptors originate from a human donor who donated a stem cell graft to a child with acute myeloid leukemia. Each CDR3 is given with its conserved first and last residue. A D gene is named only where the DNA matches it firmly. Expanded clones get a size class; other rows say once, few or many, or leave the size out.

CDR3 | DNA | length | V | D | size | J
CASSPRDRGDETQYF | TGTGCCAGCAGTCCCCGGGACAGGGGGGACGAGACCCAGTACTTC | 15 | TRBV12-3/TRBV12-4 | TRBD1 | few | TRBJ2-5
CASSPQGGGNTEAFF | TGTGCCAGCAGCCCGCAGGGTGGTGGGAACACTGAAGCTTTCTTT | 15 | TRBV12-3/TRBV12-4 | . | few | TRBJ1-1
CASSLRAGPQETQYF | TGTGCCAGCAGCTTGAGGGCGGGGCCCCAAGAGACCCAGTACTTC | 15 | TRBV7-2 | . | . | TRBJ2-5
CASSRGQGDGYTF | TGCGCCAGCAGCAGGGGACAGGGGGATGGCTACACCTTC | 13 | TRBV5-1 | TRBD1 | . | TRBJ1-2
CASSLGGSGPVTDTQYF | TGTGCCAGCAGCTTAGGGGGTAGCGGGCCCGTCACAGATACGCAGTATTTT | 17 | TRBV7-9 | TRBD2 | . | TRBJ2-3
CASSLSWGAGAEAFF | TGTGCCAGCAGTTTATCGTGGGGGGCAGGCGCTGAAGCTTTCTTT | 15 | TRBV27 | . | many | TRBJ1-1
CASSFRDRADTGELFF | TGTGCCAGCAGCTTCCGGGACAGGGCTGACACCGGGGAGCTGTTTTTT | 16 | TRBV7-9 | TRBD1 | . | TRBJ2-2
CSAPEGGLWGYTF | TGCAGTGCTCCTGAGGGGGGCCTCTGGGGCTACACCTTC | 13 | TRBV20-1 | . | many | TRBJ1-2
CSASNPQNNEQFF | TGCAGTGCTAGCAATCCTCAAAACAATGAGCAGTTCTTC | 13 | TRBV20-1 | . | many | TRBJ2-1
CASSVTGTGRNEQYF | TGCGCCAGCAGCGTCACCGGGACAGGGCGCAACGAGCAGTACTTC | 15 | TRBV5-1 | TRBD1 | . | TRBJ2-7
CASSLTRLNTEAFF | TGTGCCAGCAGTTTAACCAGGTTGAACACTGAAGCTTTCTTT | 14 | TRBV12-3/TRBV12-4 | . | many | TRBJ1-1
CASSQGDEGSYEQYF | TGTGCCAGCAGCCAAGGGGACGAGGGGTCCTACGAGCAGTACTTC | 15 | TRBV4-2 | . | many | TRBJ2-7
CASSLRGADTDTQYF | TGTGCCAGCAGTTTGAGGGGGGCCGACACAGATACGCAGTATTTT | 15 | TRBV27 | . | . | TRBJ2-3
CASSGDREESGYGYTF | TGTGCCAGCAGCGGGGACAGGGAGGAGAGTGGATATGGCTACACCTTC | 16 | TRBV9 | TRBD1 | few | TRBJ1-2
CSAPGLNGELFF | TGCAGTGCCCCGGGACTCAACGGGGAGCTGTTTTTT | 12 | TRBV20-1 | . | few | TRBJ2-2
CSARGPTSGVTDTQYF | TGCAGTGCTAGAGGGCCGACTAGCGGGGTCACAGATACGCAGTATTTT | 16 | TRBV20-1 | TRBD2 | . | TRBJ2-3
CSARGLRATDTQYF | TGCAGTGCTAGGGGGCTCCGGGCTACAGATACGCAGTATTTT | 14 | TRBV20-1 | . | many | TRBJ2-3
CASSLGAANQPQHF | TGTGCCAGCAGCTTAGGGGCTGCAAATCAGCCCCAGCATTTT | 14 | TRBV7-8 | . | many | TRBJ1-5